A selection of T cell receptor beta chains follows, all from one sample in a study of OX40 agonist ivuxolimab in advanced cancers. Assay used: immunoSEQ multiplex PCR; TCRdb lists only in-frame clones, some missing. The data contain roughly 100,000 clones, under 95% of them singletons. The sample in question was CD4+ or CD8+ T cells sorted from blood, obtained in a trial of the OX40 agonist ivuxolimab. The receptor source for this set is an adult with an advanced solid tumor such as melanoma, head and neck, liver or kidney cancer. CDR3s include the opening cysteine and the closing phenylalanine or tryptophan. A D gene is named only where the DNA matches it firmly. Clone size is given for some rows only: seen once, a few or many times, or a class if the clone is expanded.

clone_size | j_call | d_call | v_call | cdr3_aa | cdr3_nt
. | TRBJ2-7 | . | TRBV4-3 | CAIGRRGSLEQYF | TGCGCCATCGGGCGGAGGGGGTCTCTCGAGCAGTACTTC
. | TRBJ2-7 | . | TRBV30 | CAWSVRYYSYEQYF | TGTGCCTGGAGTGTAAGGTATTACTCCTACGAGCAGTACTTC
. | TRBJ1-3 | . | TRBV28 | CASSPPGMGTGNTIYF | TGTGCCAGCAGTCCACCCGGAATGGGGACTGGAAACACCATATATTTT
. | TRBJ2-5 | TRBD1 | TRBV18 | CASSPGTGLNQETQYF | TGTGCCAGCTCACCCGGGACAGGGTTAAACCAAGAGACCCAGTACTTC
. | TRBJ1-2 | TRBD1 | TRBV9 | CASSVMTGVDGYTF | TGTGCCAGCAGCGTTATGACAGGGGTGGATGGCTACACCTTC
. | TRBJ1-4 | . | TRBV5-4 | CASSLEGARSWEKLFF | TGTGCCAGCAGCTTGGAAGGGGCGCGGTCGTGGGAAAAACTGTTTTTT
. | TRBJ1-2 | TRBD1 | TRBV7-2 | CASSPRQGAVYGYTF | TGTGCCAGCAGCCCTAGACAGGGGGCGGTCTATGGCTACACCTTC
once | TRBJ1-5 | . | TRBV4-2 | CASSLLTGRNQPQHF | TGTGCCAGCAGCCTACTGACAGGTCGCAATCAGCCCCAGCATTTT
. | TRBJ2-7 | TRBD1 | TRBV7-2 | CASSLGTGTYEQYF | TGTGCCAGCAGCTTAGGGACAGGGACCTACGAGCAGTACTTC
. | TRBJ2-1 | . | TRBV18 | CASSPEQGDGNEQFF | TGTGCCAGCTCACCAGAACAGGGTGATGGGAATGAGCAGTTCTTC
. | TRBJ2-5 | . | TRBV5-1 | CASSLAPEETQYF | TGCGCCAGCAGCTTGGCCCCCGAAGAGACCCAGTACTTC
. | TRBJ1-3 | . | TRBV18 | CASSPPTLSGNTIYF | TGTGCCAGCTCACCACCGACCCTCTCTGGAAACACCATATATTTT
. | TRBJ2-2 | . | TRBV19 | CASTFNSRRRPTGELFF | TGTGCCAGTACCTTTAACTCCAGACGGCGACCCACCGGGGAGCTGTTTTTT
. | TRBJ2-7 | TRBD2 | TRBV10-3 | CAIRAPGLAAYEQYF | TGTGCCATCAGGGCACCGGGACTAGCAGCGTACGAGCAGTACTTC
. | TRBJ2-2 | . | TRBV9 | CASSASEGTNTGELFF | TGTGCCAGCAGCGCCTCGGAGGGGACTAACACCGGGGAGCTGTTTTTT
. | TRBJ1-6 | . | TRBV30 | CAWSALPYNSPLHF | TGTGCCTGGAGTGCCCTCCCATATAATTCACCCCTCCACTTT
. | TRBJ2-7 | TRBD1 | TRBV6-1 | CVGQGGYFEQYF | TGTGTCGGACAGGGCGGGTACTTCGAGCAGTACTTC
. | TRBJ2-3 | . | TRBV16 | CASSQSAQLSADTQYF | TGTGCCAGCAGCCAATCCGCCCAACTAAGCGCAGATACGCAGTATTTT
. | TRBJ1-4 | TRBD1 | TRBV4-2 | CASSQDIQGAFEKLFF | TGTGCCAGCAGCCAAGATATACAGGGGGCTTTTGAAAAACTGTTTTTT
. | TRBJ2-5 | . | TRBV5-1 | CASSPLVSRGSGETQYF | TGCGCCAGCAGCCCATTAGTCAGTCGGGGGAGTGGGGAGACCCAGTACTTC
. | TRBJ1-5 | . | TRBV30 | CAWSAGGKQPQHF | TGTGCCTGGAGTGCGGGGGGTAAGCAGCCCCAGCATTTT
. | TRBJ2-7 | . | TRBV15 | CATSSKRGYEQYF | TGTGCCACCAGCTCCAAAAGGGGTTACGAGCAGTACTTC
once | TRBJ1-5 | . | TRBV18 | CASSPGLGGAGNQPQHF | TGTGCCAGCTCACCGGGTTTGGGGGGCGCCGGCAATCAGCCCCAGCATTTT
. | TRBJ2-7 | TRBD1 | TRBV29-1 | CSVEQQGTYEQYF | TGCAGCGTTGAACAACAGGGGACCTACGAGCAGTACTTC
once | TRBJ1-4 | . | TRBV6-6 | CASSYSDSLNEKLFF | TGTGCCAGCAGTTACTCCGACAGCTTAAATGAAAAACTGTTTTTT
. | TRBJ2-6 | . | TRBV4-1 | CASSQVYGPGANVLTF | TGCGCCAGCAGCCAAGTATATGGTCCTGGGGCCAACGTCCTGACTTTC
. | TRBJ2-7 | . | TRBV5-8 | CASSSVREQYF | TGTGCCAGCAGCTCCGTTAGGGAGCAGTACTTC
. | TRBJ2-3 | TRBD2 | TRBV4-2 | CASRAAGVSTDTQYF | TGTGCCAGCCGTGCAGCGGGAGTGAGCACAGATACGCAGTATTTT
. | TRBJ2-7 | TRBD1 | TRBV28 | CASSYELTGARTYEQYF | TGTGCCAGCAGTTACGAGTTAACAGGGGCGAGAACCTACGAGCAGTACTTC
. | TRBJ2-1 | . | TRBV2 | CASSDGALSSYNEQFF | TGTGCCAGCAGTGACGGAGCCCTCAGCTCCTACAATGAGCAGTTCTTC
. | TRBJ1-5 | TRBD1 | TRBV2 | CASSWDRVRNQPQHF | TGTGCCAGCAGTTGGGACAGGGTTAGAAATCAGCCCCAGCATTTT
once | TRBJ2-7 | TRBD1 | TRBV2 | CASSLRDRGYEQYF | TGTGCCAGCAGTCTCCGGGACAGGGGCTACGAGCAGTACTTC
. | TRBJ1-2 | . | TRBV9 | CASSPTGQGYYGYTF | TGTGCCAGCAGCCCCACGGGCCAGGGTTACTATGGCTACACCTTC
. | TRBJ2-2 | TRBD1 | TRBV11-3 | CASSSSQGAFTGELFF | TGTGCCAGCAGCTCCTCCCAGGGGGCGTTCACCGGGGAGCTGTTTTTT
once | TRBJ2-3 | . | TRBV9 | CASSVDSGDSFITDTQYF | TGTGCCAGCAGCGTAGACTCAGGCGACTCCTTCATAACAGATACGCAGTATTTT
. | TRBJ2-1 | TRBD2 | TRBV5-3 | CARRRRGVNEQFF | TGTGCCAGAAGGCGGCGGGGGGTCAATGAGCAGTTCTTC
. | TRBJ1-2 | . | TRBV4-3 | CASSQDSAEDYGYTF | TGCGCCAGCAGCCAAGACTCCGCCGAAGACTATGGCTACACCTTC
. | TRBJ1-2 | TRBD1 | TRBV5-8 | CASSGGTGRRGYTF | TGTGCCAGCAGCGGGGGGACAGGGAGAAGGGGCTACACCTTC
. | TRBJ2-4 | TRBD1 | TRBV4-1 | CASSLRGLAKNIQYF | TGCGCCAGCAGCCTCAGGGGGCTAGCCAAAAACATTCAGTACTTC
. | TRBJ2-7 | . | TRBV27 | CASSSLGAGFFPNFSYEQYF | TGTGCCAGCAGTTCCCTTGGGGCAGGGTTTTTTCCAAACTTCTCCTACGAGCAGTACTTC
. | TRBJ1-2 | . | TRBV15 | CATSRSNRRRDGYTF | TGTGCCACCAGCAGATCTAATAGGCGGCGGGATGGCTACACCTTC
once | TRBJ1-5 | . | TRBV7-2 | CASSLELSNQPQHF | TGTGCCAGCAGCTTAGAACTGAGCAATCAGCCCCAGCATTTT
. | TRBJ2-1 | . | TRBV29-1 | CSVEGRVDNEQFF | TGCAGCGTTGAAGGCAGGGTCGACAATGAGCAGTTCTTC
. | TRBJ2-7 | TRBD1 | TRBV5-6 | CASSVGTGLSYEQYF | TGTGCCAGCAGCGTCGGGACAGGCCTATCCTACGAGCAGTACTTC
. | TRBJ2-3 | TRBD1 | TRBV5-4 | CASSPRGQGTDTQYF | TGTGCCAGCAGCCCCCGAGGACAGGGGACAGATACGCAGTATTTT
. | TRBJ2-2 | TRBD1 | TRBV7-3 | CASSSDRRTGELFF | TGTGCCAGCAGCTCGGACAGGAGAACCGGGGAGCTGTTTTTT
. | TRBJ2-2 | . | TRBV14 | CASSQWRTTGELFF | TGTGCCAGCAGCCAATGGAGAACCACCGGGGAGCTGTTTTTT
. | TRBJ2-1 | TRBD2 | TRBV18 | CASSHGIPSGLPRNGEQFF | TGTGCCAGCTCACATGGTATTCCTAGCGGGTTACCTCGAAACGGTGAGCAGTTCTTC
once | TRBJ2-7 | TRBD1 | TRBV10-3 | CAISTGTGVREQYF | TGTGCCATCAGTACCGGGACAGGGGTGCGCGAGCAGTACTTC
. | TRBJ1-2 | TRBD1 | TRBV28 | CASSVTGDINYGYTF | TGTGCCAGCAGCGTAACAGGGGATATTAACTATGGCTACACCTTC
. | TRBJ2-7 | . | TRBV28 | CASTPGAGGSGEQYF | TGTGCCAGCACCCCGGGGGCTGGTGGGAGCGGGGAGCAGTACTTC